The 6 T cell receptor beta chains in this list originate from one sample, sequenced in a study of regulatory T cells in long-lasting Graves disease. Time point meaning: persistent/refractory GD, antithyroid drugs over 5 years with positive TRAb. PBMCs provided the RNA from which the TCR library was made. Researchers made TCR beta libraries by using iRepertoire HTBI primers and running Arm-PCR on CDR3 regions. TCRdb re-called the multiplex PCR reads through MiXCR, storing one row per CDR3 protein. This sample carries some 450,000 distinct CDR3 sequences, roughly a quarter of them seen once, and the ten largest clones take about 27%. The sequencing used peripheral blood mononuclear cells (PBMCs), collected when the disease was refractory, from a patient treated with antithyroid drugs. These receptors were obtained from a female donor with Graves disease.

At least ten counts were recorded for this clonotype. The rearrangement uses TRBV28 and TRBJ1-5; no firm D call. This CDR3 comprises 13 residues. The germline V gene has CDR1 MDHEN and CDR2 SYDVKM. V was cut by 6 bases and J by 11 bases, with 17 bases left in between. CDR3 sequence: CASSRAAGLAQHF. CDR3 DNA sequence: TGTGCCAGCAGCCGAGCGGCGGGCCTAGCCCAGCATTTT.

This clonotype has ten or more counts. The chain links TRBV11-2 to TRBJ2-2, with 9 bases fitting TRBD2. The CDR3 runs to 16 residues. Germline lookup yields CDR1 SGHAT and CDR2 FQNNGV. After removal of 3 bases from V and 0 bases from J, the junction contained 2 bases not matched to a gene. CDR3 in DNA: TGTGCCAGCAGCTTCGGCGGGAGGGCGAACACCGGGGAGCTGTTTTTT. Translated: CASSFGGRANTGELFF. Full variable domain (rest looked up from reference TRBV11-2 and TRBJ2-2): EAGVAQSPRYKIIEKRQSVAFWCNPISGHATLYWYQQILGQGPKLLIQFQNNGVVDDSQLPKDRFSAERLKGVDSTLKIQPAKLEDSAVYLCASSFGGRANTGELFFGEGSRLTVL.

This clonotype was seen a handful of times. V is TRBV5-1 and J is TRBJ2-7; 8 nucleotides line up with TRBD2. CDR1 SGHRS and CDR2 YFSETQ come from the germline V gene. After removal of 0 bases from V and 6 bases from J, the junction contained 14 bases not matched to a gene. The CDR3 is 17 amino acids. The CDR3 spells CASSLASISGMPSEQYF. The CDR3 DNA follows: TGCGCCAGCAGCTTGGCCTCCATTAGCGGGATGCCGTCCGAGCAGTACTTC.

V usage is TRBV20-1 and J usage is TRBJ1-2; no definite D call. Germline CDR1 reads DFQATT; CDR2 reads SNEGSKA (reference sequence). The V end was cut by 3 bases, the J end by 4 bases, with 15 bases between. The CDR3 runs 14 residues. The CDR3 loop reads CSASPLQQFYGYTF. The CDR3 DNA reads as TGCAGTGCTAGCCCACTTCAGCAATTCTATGGCTACACCTTC.

The chain joins TRBV30 to TRBJ2-7; D is perhaps TRBD1 (6 bases). V dropped 0 bases and J dropped 4 bases, with 10 bases sitting between them. CDR1 is GTSNPN, CDR2 SVGIG, per germline (reference sequence). This CDR3 is 13 amino acids long. The CDR3 nucleotides are TGTGCCTGGAGTGTAGGGGGAGAGTACGAGCAGTACTTC. Its translation: CAWSVGGEYEQYF. Variable domain in full (rest from reference TRBV30 and TRBJ2-7): SQTIHQWPATLVQPVGSPLSLECTVEGTSNPNLYWYRQAAGRGLQLLFYSVGIGQISSEVPQNLSASRPQDRQFILSSKKLLLSDSGFYLCAWSVGGEYEQYFGPGTRLTVT.

This clonotype appeared a few times. The V gene is TRBV29-1, the J gene TRBJ2-5; D may be TRBD1 or TRBD2 (5 bases each). Germline CDR1 reads SQVTM; CDR2 reads ANQGSEA. Trimming cost V 6 bases and J 4 bases, with 18 bases left between them. This CDR3 comprises 14 residues. DNA for the CDR3: TGCAGCGTCCCGGGACGGGGCGTAGGAGAGACCCAGTACTTC. Encoded protein: CSVPGRGVGETQYF.